These T cell receptor beta chains were read from a single sample in a study of blood T cell repertoires in COVID-19. TCRdb's table, derived via immunoSEQ multiplex PCR, lists solely in-frame clones and lacks some. The profile shows under 150,000 clones, around 89% of them singletons. What was sequenced was peripheral blood. All receptors come from a human donor in a cohort sampled during active COVID-19. Both conserved end residues are part of each CDR3. The order of the fields is V gene, CDR3 protein.

v_gene: TRBV6-5
CDR3aa: CASSYRENSPLHF

v_gene: TRBV21-1
CDR3aa: CASSPFLQGELQETQYF

v_gene: TRBV6-2/TRBV6-3
CDR3aa: CASSYGDSSYNEQFF

v_gene: TRBV19
CDR3aa: CASSREGYQPQHF

v_gene: TRBV6-6
CDR3aa: CASSRRTGGIPREQYF

v_gene: TRBV9
CDR3aa: CASSVGGSTDTQYF

v_gene: TRBV5-6
CDR3aa: CASSLIRQGATEAFF

v_gene: TRBV4-3
CDR3aa: CASSQALAGGTDTQYF

v_gene: TRBV10-3
CDR3aa: CAISEIPVPVGLGTDTQYF

v_gene: TRBV7-9
CDR3aa: CASSKEGGVDTQYF

v_gene: TRBV7-2
CDR3aa: CASSLDTGFGTGELFF

v_gene: TRBV7-9
CDR3aa: CASSLGQGFYNEQFF

v_gene: TRBV27
CDR3aa: CASRGHLANYGYTF

v_gene: TRBV9
CDR3aa: CASSTGEAKNIQYF

v_gene: TRBV6-2/TRBV6-3
CDR3aa: CASSTDGLSNQPQHF

v_gene: TRBV5-8
CDR3aa: CASSLQGSETQYF

v_gene: TRBV5-6
CDR3aa: CASSDGDYNEQFF

v_gene: TRBV18
CDR3aa: CASSLGTGATNEKLFF

v_gene: TRBV7-6
CDR3aa: CASSRGRNQPQHF

v_gene: TRBV11-2
CDR3aa: CASSQDRSYGYTF

v_gene: TRBV2
CDR3aa: CASSEAPAAGDEQFF

v_gene: TRBV3-1/TRBV3-2
CDR3aa: CASSQRWGELRNTEAFF

v_gene: TRBV10-3
CDR3aa: CAISETGPTEAFF

v_gene: TRBV7-9
CDR3aa: CASSLSRGRGGYEQYF

v_gene: TRBV27
CDR3aa: CASSSSGSWRSGNTIYF

v_gene: TRBV28
CDR3aa: CASSPGQGSLSYNSPLHF

v_gene: TRBV19
CDR3aa: CASSGGEPQPQHF

v_gene: TRBV12-3/TRBV12-4
CDR3aa: CASRPADTEAFF

v_gene: TRBV9
CDR3aa: CASSVPSGVNYNEQFF

v_gene: TRBV7-2
CDR3aa: CASSFPGLAEDEQFF

v_gene: TRBV25-1
CDR3aa: CASSVRTAAGYTF

v_gene: TRBV12-3/TRBV12-4
CDR3aa: CASSPGGEQFF

v_gene: TRBV12-5
CDR3aa: CATKRGSRNTIYF

v_gene: TRBV7-6
CDR3aa: CASRDTNSGNTIYF

v_gene: TRBV7-9
CDR3aa: CASSSTGASETQYF

v_gene: TRBV7-8
CDR3aa: CASSLLGNEAFF

v_gene: TRBV3-1/TRBV3-2
CDR3aa: CASSPRRWTGGPNTGELFF

v_gene: TRBV28
CDR3aa: CASGRQGGMNEQFF

v_gene: TRBV19
CDR3aa: CASSIGGSSGANVLTF

v_gene: TRBV30
CDR3aa: CAWILGGSGNTIYF

v_gene: TRBV29-1
CDR3aa: CSVSPPGGAGTGELFF

v_gene: TRBV11-2
CDR3aa: CASSLAVDGELFF

v_gene: TRBV19
CDR3aa: CASRQGSSYNSPLHF

v_gene: TRBV2
CDR3aa: CASIRDSGLLGQETQYF

v_gene: TRBV5-1
CDR3aa: CASGDSMNTEAFF

v_gene: TRBV12-3/TRBV12-4
CDR3aa: CASRPGVNTEAFF

v_gene: TRBV6-5
CDR3aa: CASRRQGAGNTIYF

v_gene: TRBV11-2
CDR3aa: CASSLIPGGNYGYTF

v_gene: TRBV11-3
CDR3aa: CASSLEGSREMNTEAFF

v_gene: TRBV29-1
CDR3aa: CSVRTGGSYEQYF

v_gene: TRBV2
CDR3aa: CASRATGSAAFF

v_gene: TRBV12-2
CDR3aa: CASRLKGEDTEAFF

v_gene: TRBV6-6
CDR3aa: CASSYSLAEAFF

v_gene: TRBV19
CDR3aa: CASSIGRDSLNTEAFF